This T cell receptor beta chain originates from a study of beta chain features in type 1 diabetes. Between the trimmed V and J ends, which lost 6 bases and 3 bases, there was a span of 17 bases. In germline, CDR1 is SGHDT, CDR2 YYEEEE. The CDR3 loop spans 15 amino acids. Study-level results: Among all four CD4+ subsets, Type 1 diabetes patients had TCRB CDR3s that were moderately but significantly shorter.

Of the isolated RNA, all was reverse transcribed, and so the sequenced material was expressed TCRB transcripts. Sequencing was performed with immunoSEQ multiplex PCR; in TCRdb, only in-frame clones are kept and a portion is missing. This table has some 270,000 clones, 11% appearing once. There are a few counts of this clone. Antigen specificity is unknown. The specimen sequenced was naive CD4+ T cells from blood. The J gene is TRBJ2-3, the V gene TRBV5-6; TRBD2 might be the D (6 bases). The sequence was collected from a man aged 25 to 40 with type 1 diabetes. Written as DNA, the CDR3 is TGTGCCAGCAAGTTTAGCACGCGGGGAACAGATACGCAGTATTTT. It is translated as CASKFSTRGTDTQYF.